This T cell receptor beta chain was observed in a study of T-cell memory formation after mild COVID-19. Findings and limits, study-wide: A balance of CD4 and CD8 characterized clones contracting day 15 to 85, whereas later expanders leaned CD4+.

The CDR3 sequence is 13 residues long. The junction had 7 bases not matched to a gene; V was cut back by 7 bases and J by 9 bases. Per the germline V gene, CDR1 is SGHKS and CDR2 is YYEKEE (reference sequence). TCRdb re-called the 5' RACE reads through MiXCR, storing one row per CDR3 protein. Of around 450,000 distinct CDR3 sequences listed, over 15% are singletons. This clonotype came up a few times. Its target is not known. The chain joins TRBV5-5 to TRBJ2-1; 10 bases map to TRBD2. The TCR comes from an adult woman who had mild COVID-19 (a few samples of this study predate the infection). Cell type and time point are not known. The sample was PBMCs or a T cell subset sorted from them (not recorded which). The CDR3 coding sequence is TGTGCCAGCGGGCTAGCGGGGGCGCCTGAGCAGTTCTTC. It yields the protein CASGLAGAPEQFF.